This entry lists 26 T cell receptor beta chains sequenced from one sample in a study of blood T cell repertoires in COVID-19. TCRdb's copy holds only in-frame clones and misses some; the assay was immunoSEQ multiplex PCR. Of 150,000 to 200,000 clones in the sample, approximately 85% were seen once. Sequencing was performed on peripheral blood. Receptor source: a woman of 80 years or more with acute or convalescent COVID-19.

The chain recombines TRBV19 with TRBJ1-3, with D possibly being TRBD1 (6 bases). Per the germline V gene, CDR1 is LNHDA and CDR2 is SQIVND (reference sequence). The CDR3 is 13 amino acids. V was trimmed by 4 bases and J by 8 bases, leaving 12 bases between them. CDR3 sequence: CASSNTGWDTIYF. DNA for the CDR3: TGTGCCAGTAGTAATACAGGGTGGGACACCATATATTTT.

The J gene is TRBJ1-4, the V gene TRBV5-1; TRBD1 agrees at 7 bases. Germline trimming cut 0 bases from V and 4 bases from J; bases unmatched to any gene: 6. This CDR3 has 16 residues. Germline V gene sequence: CDR1 SGHRS, CDR2 YFSETQ. Here the CDR3 DNA reads TGCGCCAGCAGCTTGGGGGACAGCAGAAATAATGAAAAACTGTTTTTT. This translates into CASSLGDSRNNEKLFF. Based on the CDR3 plus reference TRBV5-1 and TRBJ1-4, the full variable domain is KAGVTQTPRYLIKTRGQQVTLSCSPISGHRSVSWYQQTPGQGLQFLFEYFSETQRNKGNFPGRFSGRQFSNSRSEMNVSTLELGDSALYLCASSLGDSRNNEKLFFGSGTQLSVL.

This rearrangement joins TRBV7-9 to TRBJ2-3, with a tentative D call TRBD2 (6 bases). V lost 6 bases to trimming and J lost 5 bases, with 9 bases between them. Germline CDR1 and CDR2: SEHNR and FQNEAQ (reference sequence). The CDR3 totals 12 residues. In DNA, the CDR3 is TGTGCCAGCAGGGGGGGTGGAGATACGCAGTATTTT. Amino acid sequence: CASRGGGDTQYF.

This clone showed up just once. The chain carries TRBV6-1 and TRBJ1-1; D unclear. CDR3 size: 13 residues. Per germline, CDR1 MNHNS and CDR2 SASEGT. Between the trimmed V and J ends, which lost 1 base and 10 bases, there was a span of 13 bases. The CDR3 DNA sequence: TGTGCCAGCAGTGAAGGTGATGGGCCGTTAGCTTTCTTT. Its translation: CASSEGDGPLAFF.

The chain couples TRBV7-2 to TRBJ1-3; perhaps TRBD1 as D (6 bases). V was clipped by 1 base and J by 3 bases, with 13 bases between them. The CDR3 loop spans 16 amino acids. Looked up from germline, CDR1 is SGHTA and CDR2 is FQGNSA. CDR3 in amino acids: CASSLDSGGLGNTIYF. CDR3 bases: TGTGCCAGCAGCTTAGACTCGGGGGGCCTTGGAAACACCATATATTTT.

The J gene is TRBJ2-7, the V gene TRBV5-1; 7 nucleotides agree with TRBD2. Germline V gene lookup returns CDR1 SGHRS and CDR2 YFSETQ. The V and J ends lost 1 base and 3 bases, in that order; junction bases with no gene match: 7. The CDR3 loop spans 15 amino acids. The CDR3 region has the DNA TGCGCCAGCAGCTTGAGCGCGGGAGCGGTCTACGAGCAGTACTTC. Protein: CASSLSAGAVYEQYF.

CDR3 sequence reads: CASSLGGERYQETQYF. DNA for the CDR3: TGTGCCAGCAGCTTGGGAGGTGAGCGGTACCAAGAGACCCAGTACTTC. The chain has TRBV5-5 and TRBJ2-5; D possibly corresponds to TRBD2 (5 bases). The CDR3 length is 16 residues. The V gene's germline CDR1 is SGHKS and CDR2 YYEKEE (reference sequence). Trimming removed 0 bases from V and 0 bases from J, with 12 bases in between.

The chain joins TRBV29-1 to TRBJ2-1, with unresolved D. Trimming pared 6 bases from V and 5 bases from J, leaving 11 bases between. The CDR3 loop spans 12 amino acids. Looked up from germline, CDR1 is SQVTM and CDR2 is ANQGSEA. CDR3 in amino acids: CSVSVSNNEQFF. DNA for the CDR3: TGCAGCGTCAGTGTATCAAACAATGAGCAGTTCTTC.

The chain links TRBV19 to TRBJ1-5; the match to TRBD1 covers 7 bases. Germline CDR1 and CDR2: LNHDA and SQIVND (reference sequence). The CDR3 spans 15 residues. J gave up 7 bases and V 4 bases, and 10 bases lay outside the gene matches. This CDR3 is CASSTQLGQRQPQHF. CDR3 in DNA: TGTGCCAGTAGTACCCAATTGGGACAGCGGCAGCCCCAGCATTTT.

The gene calls are TRBV7-8 and TRBJ2-4; 9 bases fit TRBD1. Germline-derived CDR1 and CDR2 are SGHVS and FQNEAQ. V was pared by 0 bases and J by 12 bases, with 3 bases of the junction left unmatched. The CDR3 length is 13 residues. Here the CDR3 reads CASSLAGTGSQYF. DNA for the CDR3: TGTGCCAGCAGCTTAGCCGGGACAGGGTCTCAGTACTTC.

Only a few counts were recorded for this clone. The chain links TRBV28 to TRBJ1-4; tentative D call: TRBD1 (5 bases). Trimming took 5 bases from V and 0 from J, leaving 10 bases between them. The germline V gene encodes CDR1 MDHEN and CDR2 SYDVKM. The CDR3 consists of 15 residues. The CDR3 DNA sequence: TGTGCCAGCAGTCTGACAGCAGCAACTAATGAAAAACTGTTTTTT. The encoded protein is CASSLTAATNEKLFF.

The chain couples TRBV6-5 to TRBJ2-7; 11 nucleotides agree with TRBD1. V was pared by 4 bases and J by 4 bases, with 9 bases of the junction left unmatched. CDR1 and CDR2 (germline): MNHEY, SVGAGI. This CDR3 comprises 16 residues. CDR3 amino acids: CASSSSRTGGSYEQYF. The CDR3 DNA is TGTGCCAGCAGTTCCTCCCGGACAGGGGGCTCTTACGAGCAGTACTTC.

The chain combines TRBV21-1 with TRBJ2-5; the DNA was not compared with TRBD1, the D call given in the table. TRBV21-1 is annotated as a pseudogene. The CDR3 runs 16 residues. CDR3 nucleotides: TGTGCCAGCAGCCTGCGACAGGCCCTGTACCAAGAGACCCAGTACTTC. It yields the protein CASSLRQALYQETQYF.

This clone was detected only once. DNA for the CDR3: TGCGCCAGCAGTTCACGGACAGGGTCAGATACGCAGTATTTT. Amino acids: CASSSRTGSDTQYF. The chain uses TRBV5-1 and TRBJ2-3, with 8 bases matching TRBD1. The CDR3 spans 14 residues. The V segment lost 5 bases and the J segment 4 bases; nucleotides outside the gene matches: 6. Germline V gene lookup returns CDR1 SGHRS and CDR2 YFSETQ.

The chain uses TRBV4-3 and TRBJ1-1; 7 bases are a match to TRBD1. Germline V gene sequence: CDR1 LGHNA, CDR2 YSLEER. V was clipped by 1 base and J by 11 bases; unmatched bases: 10. The CDR3 has 14 amino acids. In nucleotides, the CDR3 is TGCGCCAGCAGCCAAGCCAGCAGGGGGTCGGTTGCTTTCTTT. Its translation: CASSQASRGSVAFF.

This chain links TRBV21-1 with TRBJ2-7; the table's TRBD2 call for D was not verified on the DNA. TRBV21-1 is shown as a pseudogene. This CDR3 has 15 residues. CDR3: CASSKGEGSGVEQYF. CDR3 sequence (DNA): TGTGCCAGCAGCAAAGGGGAGGGATCAGGGGTCGAGCAGTACTTC.

The gene calls are TRBV30 and TRBJ2-2, with TRBD2 identical over 9 bases. V shed 2 bases, J shed 6 bases, and the junction held 4 bases outside the gene matches. The CDR3 length is 14 residues. From germline, CDR1 is GTSNPN and CDR2 SVGIG (reference sequence). As DNA, the CDR3 is TGTGCCTGGAGTTGGGGACTAGCCCCCGGGGAGCTGTTTTTT. As protein: CAWSWGLAPGELFF.

The chain combines TRBV10-3 with TRBJ2-1; perhaps TRBD2 as D (5 bases). Trimming took 6 bases from V and 7 from J, leaving 19 bases between them. CDR1 and CDR2 (germline): ENHRY, SYGVKD. The CDR3 extends over 15 amino acids. CDR3 sequence (DNA): TGTGCCATCAGACCTCCTAGCAATTCATTTAATGAGCAGTTCTTC. Protein product: CAIRPPSNSFNEQFF.

V is TRBV19 and J is TRBJ2-5; D perhaps matches TRBD1 (6 bases). Looked up from germline, CDR1 is LNHDA and CDR2 is SQIVND (reference sequence). The CDR3 extends over 13 amino acids. Trimming stripped 8 bases from V and 2 bases from J, with 12 bases between. CDR3 amino acids: CASSGQPQETQYF. CDR3 sequence (DNA): TGTGCCAGTTCCGGACAGCCTCAAGAGACCCAGTACTTC.

The rearrangement joins TRBV30 to TRBJ2-3, with 10 bases lining up with TRBD2. Germline values: CDR1 GTSNPN, CDR2 SVGIG (reference sequence). V gave up 2 bases and J gave up 4 bases; unmatched junction bases: 6. There are 15 residues in the CDR3. DNA of the CDR3: TGTGCCTGGAGTCATCTAGCGGGAGTTCCAGATACGCAGTATTTT. Its translation is CAWSHLAGVPDTQYF.

The rearrangement joins TRBV2 to TRBJ1-2; TRBD1 might be the D (6 bases). Germline loops: CDR1 SNHLY, CDR2 FYNNEI. This CDR3 has 14 amino acids. V lost 7 bases and J lost 4, with 16 bases in between. Written as DNA, the CDR3 is TGTGCCAGCAACCGAGAGGGGACAAGCTATGGCTACACCTTC. Its translation: CASNREGTSYGYTF.

CDR3 DNA sequence: TGTGCCAGCAGACTAGACCTCAATCAGCCCCAGCATTTT. This gives the protein CASRLDLNQPQHF. J is TRBJ1-5 and V is TRBV6-5; D remains unclear. Between the trimmed V and J ends, which lost 6 bases and 3 bases, there was a span of 9 bases. This CDR3 comprises 13 residues. CDR1 MNHEY and CDR2 SVGAGI come from the germline V gene.

The chain carries TRBV5-1 and TRBJ2-7; D might be TRBD2 (6 bases). This CDR3 has 13 residues. V shed 4 bases and J shed 7 bases, with 15 bases lying between them. Germline lookup yields CDR1 SGHRS and CDR2 YFSETQ. CDR3: CASSTSRDSEQYF. The CDR3, as DNA: TGCGCCAGCAGCACCAGCCGGGACTCGGAGCAGTACTTC.

V is TRBV15 and J is TRBJ2-3, with 8 bases matching TRBD2. Losses at the gene ends were 6 bases for V and 14 bases for J; bases not matched to a gene: 4. The germline gives CDR1 LNHNV, CDR2 YYDKDF (reference sequence). This CDR3 contains 10 residues. CDR3 loop: CATRSGRLYF. The CDR3 DNA sequence: TGTGCCACCAGAAGCGGGAGACTGTATTTT.

This clone has more than one count but fewer than ten. The chain joins TRBV7-9 to TRBJ2-3; 7 bases are a match to TRBD1. V dropped 5 bases and J dropped 2; count of bases not matched to a gene: 16. The CDR3 is 18 amino acids. Looked up from germline, CDR1 is SEHNR and CDR2 is FQNEAQ (reference sequence). The CDR3: CASSPQGGYLFLTDTQYF. The CDR3 region has the DNA TGTGCCAGCAGCCCCCAAGGGGGCTACCTTTTCCTCACAGATACGCAGTATTTT.

The V call is TRBV6-5, the J call TRBJ2-3; the match to TRBD2 covers 7 bases. Germline V gene sequence: CDR1 MNHEY, CDR2 SVGAGI. This CDR3 spans 14 amino acids. With V trimmed by 4 bases and J by 2 bases, 3 bases remained unmatched. CDR3: CASSSRGNTDTQYF. CDR3 nucleotide sequence: TGTGCCAGCAGTTCGCGGGGGAACACAGATACGCAGTATTTT.